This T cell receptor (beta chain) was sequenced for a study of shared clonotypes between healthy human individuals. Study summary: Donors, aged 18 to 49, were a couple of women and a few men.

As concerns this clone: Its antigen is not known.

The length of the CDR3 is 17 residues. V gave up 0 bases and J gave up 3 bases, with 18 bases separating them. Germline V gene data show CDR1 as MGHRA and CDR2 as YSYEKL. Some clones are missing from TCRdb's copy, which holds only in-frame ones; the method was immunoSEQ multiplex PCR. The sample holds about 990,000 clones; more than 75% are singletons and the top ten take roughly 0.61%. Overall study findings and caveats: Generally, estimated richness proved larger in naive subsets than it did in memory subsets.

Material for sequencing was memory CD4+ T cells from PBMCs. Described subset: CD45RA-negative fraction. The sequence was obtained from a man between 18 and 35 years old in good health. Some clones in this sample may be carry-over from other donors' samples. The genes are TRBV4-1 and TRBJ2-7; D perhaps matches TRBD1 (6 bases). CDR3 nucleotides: TGCGCCAGCAGCCAAGATCCGACCGGGACATCTCTCTACGAGCAGTACTTC. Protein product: CASSQDPTGTSLYEQYF.